Shown below are 3 T cell receptor beta chains from a single sample sequenced in a study of Graves' ophthalmopathy and Graves' hyperthyroidism. RNA transcripts were the source from which TCR beta CDR3 regions were amplified. HTBI-primed first-round RT-PCR preceded second-round multiplex PCR. TCRdb called the multiplex PCR reads again in MiXCR, with one record for every CDR3 protein. The data contain about 390,000 distinct CDR3 sequences, about a sixth of them seen just once; the ten biggest clones take up roughly 2.6%. Material for sequencing was peripheral blood. All receptors derive from an adult woman with stable Graves' hyperthyroidism.

This clonotype was recorded at least ten times. This sequence joins TRBV6-2 or TRBV6-3 and TRBJ2-7; D gene ambiguous. Germline lookup yields CDR1 MNHEY and CDR2 SVGEGT. Trimming shortened V by 4 bases and J by 5 bases, and 12 bases separated the two germline ends. The CDR3 runs to 13 residues. This CDR3 is CASSSWVLDEQYF. The CDR3 coding sequence is TGTGCCAGCAGTTCCTGGGTTTTGGACGAGCAGTACTTC.

Points on this clonotype: Possible read error: a much larger clone is one base away. The CDR3 reads CASSSTAGRIDTQYF. The CDR3, as DNA: TGTGCCAGCAGCTCAACAGCGGGACGAATAGATACGCAGTATTTT. This sequence joins TRBV6-1 and TRBJ2-3; 7 bases map to TRBD2. Germline CDR1 MNHNS, CDR2 SASEGT. CDR3 length: 15 residues. The J segment lost 5 bases and the V segment lost 6 bases, leaving 11 bases of the junction unmatched.

This clonotype was recorded at least ten times. V usage is TRBV12-3 or TRBV12-4 and J usage is TRBJ1-5; TRBD1 is a possible D gene (6 bases). This CDR3 has 14 residues. Trimming took 7 bases from V and 7 from J, leaving 17 bases between them. CDR3 sequence (DNA): TGTGCCAGCACCAACAACAGGGTGAGGCAGCCCCAGCATTTT. Protein: CASTNNRVRQPQHF.